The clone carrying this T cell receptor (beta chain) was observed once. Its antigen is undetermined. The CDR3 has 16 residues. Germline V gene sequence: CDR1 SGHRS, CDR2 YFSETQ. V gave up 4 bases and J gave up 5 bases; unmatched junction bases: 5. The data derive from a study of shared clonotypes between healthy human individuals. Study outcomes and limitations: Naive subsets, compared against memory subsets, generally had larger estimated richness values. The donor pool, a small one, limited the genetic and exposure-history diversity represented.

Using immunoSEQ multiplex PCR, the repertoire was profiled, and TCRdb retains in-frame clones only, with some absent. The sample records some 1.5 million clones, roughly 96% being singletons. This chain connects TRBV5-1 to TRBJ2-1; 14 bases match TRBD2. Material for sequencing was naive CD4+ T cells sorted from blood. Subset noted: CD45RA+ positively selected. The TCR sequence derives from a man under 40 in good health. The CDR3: CASSHGTSGSNNEQFF. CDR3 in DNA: TGCGCCAGCAGCCACGGGACTAGCGGGAGTAACAATGAGCAGTTCTTC.